The clone carrying this T cell receptor (beta chain) has at least ten counts. Its cognate antigen is unknown. Newly diagnosed hyperthyroidism patients aged 18 to 65 years had disease lasting under 2 months. Lactation, pregnancy, other autoimmune disease or uncontrolled infection led to exclusion of patients. This sample stems from a study of T cells in Graves' hyperthyroidism and ophthalmopathy. Overall study findings and caveats: A model using 13 V-J features told ophthalmopathy apart from stable hyperthyroidism. Most clonotypes that expanded in the thyroid above 0.001 also showed up in blood.

This CDR3 has 14 amino acids. Germline V gene data show CDR1 as SEHNR and CDR2 as FQNEAQ (reference sequence). Trimming at V came to 3 bases and at J to 8 bases, leaving 9 bases not matched to a gene. RNA transcripts were the template for amplifying TCR beta CDR3 regions. Researchers ran a first-round RT-PCR on the TCR CDR3 using the HTBI primer set. TCRdb processed the multiplex PCR reads anew with MiXCR; each CDR3 protein has one entry. Found here are nearly 600,000 distinct CDR3 sequences, 14% of them singletons; the top ten hold more than 5%. Material: blood. The rearrangement uses TRBV7-9 and TRBJ1-2, with 7 bases lining up with TRBD1. The origin of this receptor is a woman in her 30s with Graves' hyperthyroidism that later progressed to Graves' ophthalmopathy. CDR3 DNA sequence: TGTGCCAGCAGCTTCGGGACAGATTTGGAGGGCTACACCTTC. Residues: CASSFGTDLEGYTF. Combining the CDR3 with reference TRBV7-9 and TRBJ1-2 gives the whole variable domain DTGVSQNPRHKITKRGQNVTFRCDPISEHNRLYWYRQTLGQGPEFLTYFQNEAQLEKSRLLSDRFSAERPKGSFSTLEIQRTEQGDSAMYLCASSFGTDLEGYTFGSGTRLTVV.